Following are 30 T cell receptor beta chains from one sample sequenced in a study of blood T cell repertoires in COVID-19. Libraries were prepared by immunoSEQ multiplex PCR; TCRdb keeps only in-frame clonotypes and omits some of them. The sample holds roughly 300,000 clones, 90% seen once. The sequenced sample was peripheral blood. These receptor sequences come from a woman in her 30s with COVID-19, enrolled during active disease.

The genes are TRBV28 and TRBJ2-7, with D maybe TRBD2 (6 bases). The CDR3 runs 13 residues. The germline V and J ends were trimmed by 3 bases and 5 bases, with 11 bases remaining between them. In germline, CDR1 is MDHEN, CDR2 SYDVKM. The CDR3 coding sequence is TGTGCCAGCAGTTTCTCCGGGAGACACGAGCAGTACTTC. Encoded protein: CASSFSGRHEQYF.

With respect to this clone: The identical CDR3 is also encoded by other nucleotide sequences in the sample. The V call is TRBV6-5, the J call TRBJ2-7; 7 bases line up with TRBD1. V gave up 2 bases and J gave up 3 bases; unmatched junction bases: 7. The CDR3 has 15 amino acids. Germline V lookup: CDR1 MNHEY, CDR2 SVGAGI. The CDR3, as DNA: TGTGCCAGCAGTTACGTGGCAGGGGGTAGCTACGAGCAGTACTTC. This gives the protein CASSYVAGGSYEQYF.

This chain connects TRBV27 to TRBJ1-2, with TRBD1 as a possible D gene (6 bases). CDR3 length equals 13 residues. Germline V gives CDR1 MNHEY, CDR2 SMNVEV (reference sequence). Trimming pared 6 bases from V and 8 bases from J, leaving 16 bases between. As DNA, the CDR3 is TGTGCCAGCAGCTCGACCGGGACAAAGGGCTACACCTTC. This gives the protein CASSSTGTKGYTF.

The chain joins TRBV18 to TRBJ2-1, with a weak D call TRBD2 (6 bases). CDR3 length: 14 amino acids. V was cut by 3 bases and J by 8 bases, with 14 bases left in between. Germline-derived CDR1 and CDR2 are KGHSH and LQKENI. Written as DNA, the CDR3 is TGTGCCAGCTCACCGGACGCGGGAAGGTATGAGCAGTTCTTC. Translation: CASSPDAGRYEQFF.

DNA of the CDR3: TGTGCCAGCAGCCTAACGCGACAGGGGAGTTCACCCCTCCACTTT. Amino acid sequence: CASSLTRQGSSPLHF. The chain couples TRBV14 to TRBJ1-6; 8 positions agree with TRBD1. The CDR3 runs 15 residues. The germline CDR1 and CDR2 sequences are SGHDN and FVKESK. The V and J ends lost 4 bases and 9 bases, in that order; junction bases with no gene match: 8.

This clone has only one observation. J is TRBJ1-5 and V is TRBV4-1, with 7 bases matching TRBD1. The germline gives CDR1 MGHRA, CDR2 YSYEKL. The CDR3 loop spans 15 amino acids. The J segment lost 7 bases and the V segment lost 0 bases, leaving 6 bases of the junction unmatched. The CDR3 sequence: CASSQEDREDQPQHF. The CDR3 DNA is TGCGCCAGCAGCCAAGAAGACAGGGAGGACCAGCCCCAGCATTTT.

The genes are TRBV5-6 and TRBJ1-5; D ambiguous. This CDR3 is 16 amino acids long. Germline CDR1 reads SGHDT; CDR2 reads YYEEEE. Trimming removed 1 base at V and 1 base at J, with 12 bases between. CDR3 in amino acids: CASSLSSQTSNQPQHF. The CDR3 DNA is TGTGCCAGCAGCTTGAGCTCGCAAACCAGCAATCAGCCCCAGCATTTT.

J is TRBJ2-1 and V is TRBV7-3; perhaps TRBD2 as D (6 bases). The germline gives CDR1 SGHTA, CDR2 FQGTGA. The germline V and J ends were trimmed by 1 base and 7 bases, with 17 bases remaining between them. The CDR3 consists of 16 residues. DNA for the CDR3: TGTGCCAGCAGCTTAAACCCGAGACTAGAGGGTAATGAGCAGTTCTTC. As protein: CASSLNPRLEGNEQFF.

This chain joins TRBV13 and TRBJ2-7; D possibly corresponds to TRBD2 (5 bases). Germline CDR1 reads PRHDT; CDR2 reads FYEKMQ (reference sequence). The length of the CDR3 is 15 residues. With 2 bases removed from V and 3 bases from J, the gap between germline ends came to 14 bases. The CDR3 nucleotides are TGTGCCAGCAGCTTAAGGGAGACCGTGGACTACGAGCAGTACTTC. Translated: CASSLRETVDYEQYF.

The chain combines TRBV7-3 with TRBJ2-1; possible D gene TRBD1, 5 bases. The germline gives CDR1 SGHTA, CDR2 FQGTGA. This CDR3 has 14 residues. The V gene lost 4 bases and the J gene lost 12 bases, with 19 bases spanning the gap. The CDR3 is CASSSGPHTVAQFF. The CDR3, as DNA: TGTGCCAGCAGCTCAGGGCCCCATACAGTTGCGCAGTTCTTC.

The chain links TRBV28 to TRBJ1-6; 9 positions agree with TRBD1. CDR3 size: 16 residues. Germline assignment: CDR1 MDHEN and CDR2 SYDVKM. Trimming at V came to 4 bases and at J to 7 bases, leaving 8 bases not matched to a gene. The CDR3 loop reads CASSSPTGGANSPLHF. The CDR3 DNA sequence: TGTGCCAGCAGTTCCCCTACAGGGGGCGCGAATTCACCCCTCCACTTT.

The V and J genes are TRBV21-1 and TRBJ2-3; the D call TRBD2 from the table was never checked on the DNA. TRBV21-1 is described as a pseudogene. This CDR3 spans 16 amino acids. As DNA, the CDR3 is TGTGCCAGCAGCTCCCTGACTAGCGGGGACACAGATACGCAGTATTTT. Its protein product is CASSSLTSGDTDTQYF.

The J gene is TRBJ2-2, the V gene TRBV6-5; D is ambiguous. Germline loops: CDR1 MNHEY, CDR2 SVGAGI. The CDR3 has 10 residues. Trimming stripped 6 bases from V and 8 bases from J, with 4 bases between. The CDR3 region is CASSRGELFF. For the CDR3, the DNA is TGTGCCAGCAGCAGGGGGGAGCTGTTTTTT.

V and J are TRBV6-5 and TRBJ2-7, with D unclear. The germline V gene has CDR1 MNHEY and CDR2 SVGAGI. With 11 bases removed from V and 0 bases from J, the gap between germline ends came to 8 bases. CDR3 size: 11 residues. CDR3 sequence: CASRFSYEQYF. In DNA, the CDR3 is TGTGCCTCCAGGTTCTCCTACGAGCAGTACTTC.

This chain connects TRBV7-2 to TRBJ2-2; the match to TRBD2 covers 10 bases. V shed 2 bases, J shed 1 base, and the junction held 7 bases outside the gene matches. The germline V gene encodes CDR1 SGHTA and CDR2 FQGNSA. This CDR3 region has 18 residues. The CDR3 region is CASSLSSGRLMNTGELFF. The DNA of the CDR3 is TGTGCCAGCAGCTTATCTAGCGGGAGACTAATGAACACCGGGGAGCTGTTTTTT.

In its sample, this clone was seen once. The junction differs from germline at one of its ends, possibly a read error. The rearrangement links TRBV7-7 to TRBJ2-5; TRBD2 agrees at 11 bases. The CDR3 runs 17 residues. The germline V gene has CDR1 SSHAT and CDR2 FNYEAQ (reference sequence). Written as DNA, the CDR3 is TGTGCTAGCAGCTTATCACTAGCGGGAGCCCCGGGGGAGACCCAGTACTTC. Amino acids: CASSLSLAGAPGETQYF.

Comments on this clone: At one of its ends the junction is not consistent with the germline gene, which may arise from a read error. The chain uses TRBV27 and TRBJ2-7, with 10 bases fitting TRBD2. Germline CDR1 reads MNHEY; CDR2 reads SMNVEV (reference sequence). The CDR3 is made up of 15 amino acids. The CDR3 region has the DNA TGTGCCAGCAGTCCCGCGGGGGGACTGGAGCGGGAGGGCGACTTC. Translation: CASSPAGGLEREGDF.

As DNA, the CDR3 is TGTGCCAGCAGCTCCAGACAGGTGGACACCGGGGAGCTGTTTTTT. Protein product: CASSSRQVDTGELFF. The chain links TRBV11-3 to TRBJ2-2; D is perhaps TRBD1 (6 bases). Germline loops: CDR1 SGHNT, CDR2 YENEEA. V dropped 4 bases and J dropped 3 bases, with 12 bases sitting between them. The CDR3 totals 15 residues.

CDR3 protein: CASRRQDELNTEAFF. The CDR3 bases are TGTGCCAGCAGAAGACAGGATGAGCTGAACACTGAAGCTTTCTTT. V usage is TRBV5-6 and J usage is TRBJ1-1; TRBD1 is a possible D gene (6 bases). The germline V gene encodes CDR1 SGHDT and CDR2 YYEEEE. Trimming removed 5 bases from V and 0 bases from J, with 14 bases in between. The CDR3 is 15 amino acids.

There are a few counts of this clone. The chain is built from TRBV4-3 and TRBJ1-1; perhaps TRBD1 as D (5 bases). Germline values: CDR1 LGHNA, CDR2 YSLEER. This CDR3 has 15 residues. Between the trimmed V and J ends, which lost 4 bases and 5 bases, there was a span of 17 bases. The CDR3 spells CASSPQTGERTEAFF. CDR3 DNA sequence: TGCGCCAGCAGCCCCCAGACGGGGGAGAGAACTGAAGCTTTCTTT.

As regards this clone: Other DNA sequences within the sample encode an identical CDR3. This chain joins TRBV30 and TRBJ1-6; 7 positions match TRBD1. J gave up 6 bases and V 4 bases, and 3 bases lay outside the gene matches. Germline CDR1 is GTSNPN and CDR2 is SVGIG (reference sequence). This CDR3 region has 13 residues. Here the CDR3 reads CAWTGQVNSPLHF. In DNA, the CDR3 is TGTGCCTGGACCGGACAGGTTAATTCACCCCTCCACTTT. The complete variable domain, with remaining parts taken from reference TRBV30 and TRBJ1-6, reads SQTIHQWPATLVQPVGSPLSLECTVEGTSNPNLYWYRQAAGRGLQLLFYSVGIGQISSEVPQNLSASRPQDRQFILSSKKLLLSDSGFYLCAWTGQVNSPLHFGNGTRLTVT.

This rearrangement joins TRBV7-9 to TRBJ1-6; D remains unclear. This CDR3 has 14 residues. CDR1 SEHNR and CDR2 FQNEAQ come from the germline V gene (reference sequence). V was trimmed by 1 base and J by 8 bases, leaving 9 bases between them. The CDR3 nucleotides read TGTGCCAGCAGCTTAGGGCAGGATGATTCACCCCTCCACTTT. Encoded protein: CASSLGQDDSPLHF. The full variable domain, with the rest looked up from reference TRBV7-9 and TRBJ1-6, is DTGVSQNPRHKITKRGQNVTFRCDPISEHNRLYWYRQTLGQGPEFLTYFQNEAQLEKSRLLSDRFSAERPKGSFSTLEIQRTEQGDSAMYLCASSLGQDDSPLHFGNGTRLTVT.

Here the CDR3 reads CASSFHIPLRGRNPYGYTF. The DNA of the CDR3 is TGTGCCAGCAGCTTCCATATCCCATTGAGGGGGCGCAACCCCTATGGCTACACCTTC. This sequence joins TRBV7-6 and TRBJ1-2; the match to TRBD1 covers 7 bases. The CDR3 runs to 19 residues. Germline trimming cut 3 bases from V and 4 bases from J; bases unmatched to any gene: 20. Germline V gene lookup returns CDR1 SGHVS and CDR2 FNYEAQ. The variable domain in full, completed from reference TRBV7-6 and TRBJ1-2, reads GAGVSQSPRYKVTKRGQDVALRCDPISGHVSLYWYRQALGQGPEFLTYFNYEAQQDKSGLPNDRFSAERPEGSISTLTIQRTEQRDSAMYRCASSFHIPLRGRNPYGYTFGSGTRLTVV.

The chain has TRBV9 and TRBJ1-1; the match to TRBD1 covers 11 bases. V lost 2 bases and J lost 0; bases outside the gene matches: 3. This CDR3 comprises 16 residues. CDR1 SGDLS and CDR2 YYNGEE come from the germline V gene. This chain's CDR3 is CASSVTDRGLNTEAFF. The CDR3 region has the DNA TGTGCCAGCAGCGTTACGGACAGGGGGCTGAACACTGAAGCTTTCTTT.

The genes are TRBV10-3 and TRBJ2-5; D not resolved. The germline V gene encodes CDR1 ENHRY and CDR2 SYGVKD. The CDR3 runs to 11 residues. V lost 2 bases and J 5 bases, leaving 3 bases between the germline ends. The CDR3 sequence: CAISEAETQYF. In DNA, the CDR3 is TGTGCCATCAGTGAGGCGGAGACCCAGTACTTC.

The genes are TRBV4-3 and TRBJ2-4, with D possibly being TRBD1 (6 bases). Per the germline V gene, CDR1 is LGHNA and CDR2 is YSLEER. The CDR3 consists of 16 residues. V dropped 5 bases and J dropped 4 bases, with 18 bases sitting between them. The CDR3 spells CASSDRQAVRKNIQYF. Here the CDR3 DNA reads TGCGCCAGCAGCGACCGACAGGCGGTGAGGAAAAACATTCAGTACTTC.

This chain connects TRBV10-3 to TRBJ1-1, with a possible D match to TRBD1 (6 bases). V was trimmed by 7 bases and J by 1 base, leaving 13 bases between them. This CDR3 has 14 amino acids. The germline V gene encodes CDR1 ENHRY and CDR2 SYGVKD. CDR3 protein: CAINSGTTNTEAFF. The DNA for the CDR3 is TGTGCCATCAACTCCGGGACAACGAACACTGAAGCTTTCTTT.

The chain carries TRBV7-9 and TRBJ1-5; perhaps TRBD1 as D (5 bases). V lost 5 bases, J lost 5 bases, and 10 bases lay in between. The CDR3 length is 13 residues. The germline V gene has CDR1 SEHNR and CDR2 FQNEAQ (reference sequence). This CDR3 is CASSAIQDQPQHF. The CDR3 bases are TGTGCCAGCAGCGCAATACAGGATCAGCCCCAGCATTTT. Full variable domain (outside the CDR3, taken from reference TRBV7-9 and TRBJ1-5): DTGVSQNPRHKITKRGQNVTFRCDPISEHNRLYWYRQTLGQGPEFLTYFQNEAQLEKSRLLSDRFSAERPKGSFSTLEIQRTEQGDSAMYLCASSAIQDQPQHFGDGTRLSIL.

This sequence joins TRBV9 and TRBJ1-3; no clear D. Germline V gene sequence: CDR1 SGDLS, CDR2 YYNGEE. The V end was cut by 4 bases, the J end by 8 bases, with 19 bases between. The CDR3 spans 15 residues. DNA of the CDR3: TGTGCCAGCAGCCCCCAGGAGGCTTTCGGGGACACCATATATTTT. It specifies CASSPQEAFGDTIYF.

The rearrangement uses TRBV12-3 or TRBV12-4 and TRBJ1-1; D gene uncertain. Deletions cut 3 bases from V and 0 bases from J, with 5 bases between. CDR3 length equals 13 residues. The CDR3 reads CASSFSVNTEAFF. CDR3 DNA: TGTGCCAGCAGTTTTTCAGTGAACACTGAAGCTTTCTTT.